This T cell receptor beta chain came from a study of response to subunit inactivated influenza vaccine. Study-level results: Every seasonal influenza vaccination brings in few new T cells, the authors suggested.

The CDR3 spans 12 residues. The ends lost 6 bases at V and 6 bases at J; junction bases unmatched: 5. This clonotype was found a few times. What it recognizes is unknown. TCRdb called the RT-PCR reads again in MiXCR, with one record for every CDR3 protein. The sample comprises about half a million distinct CDR3 sequences, approximately 11% of which are singletons, and 9.5% to 15% rests with the top ten. The chain links TRBV12-3 or TRBV12-4 to TRBJ2-7, with 7 bases aligning to TRBD1. This material consisted of PBMCs from blood, taken 45 days after vaccination. The receptor comes from a man in his fifties who received an inactivated influenza vaccine. The DNA for the CDR3 is TGTGCCAGCAGCCCCAGGGGGACCGAGCAGTACTTC. It encodes CASSPRGTEQYF.